The entry below describes one T cell receptor beta chain. Only in-frame clones appear in the TCRdb table, and some are missing; sequencing was by immunoSEQ multiplex PCR. This sample has some 150,000 clones, with roughly 84% found just once. J lost 4 bases, V lost 4 bases, and 7 bases had no gene match. Germline lookup yields CDR1 MNHEY and CDR2 SVGAGI. The CDR3 covers 15 residues. This entry comes from a study of blood T cell repertoires in COVID-19. The wider study: Samples taken during acute and convalescent COVID-19 were collected in the United States, Italy and Spain. Sample material is recorded as cDNA or gDNA derived from T cells, B-cell-depleted T cells, or PBMCs.

The V gene is TRBV6-5, the J gene TRBJ2-1, with 7 bases fitting TRBD2. The sequence came from a human donor in a cohort sampled during active COVID-19. The sample taken for sequencing was peripheral blood. CDR3 in amino acids: CASSFGGVGYNEQFF. The CDR3 DNA sequence: TGTGCCAGCAGTTTTGGGGGGGTCGGGTACAATGAGCAGTTCTTC.